This entry lists 9 T cell receptor beta chains sequenced from one sample in a study of T cell changes during pregnancy in multiple sclerosis. Clones were read by immunoSEQ multiplex PCR, and TCRdb kept only the in-frame ones, dropping some. The sample lists 80,000 or so clones, around 92% occurring once. The sequencing used peripheral blood, collected before pregnancy. These receptors originate from a female donor with multiple sclerosis, enrolled in a pregnancy study.

V gene TRBV30 combines with J gene TRBJ2-1, with D possibly matching TRBD2 (6 bases). Per germline, CDR1 GTSNPN and CDR2 SVGIG (reference sequence). Trimming left V 3 bases short and J 3 bases short, with 6 bases between. The CDR3 has 12 amino acids. As DNA, the CDR3 is TGTGCCTGGAGCGGGGGCTACAATGAGCAGTTCTTC. Residues: CAWSGGYNEQFF.

J is TRBJ1-4 and V is TRBV5-1, with 8 positions matching TRBD1. The trim removed 4 bases at V and 1 base at J, leaving 6 bases unmatched. This CDR3 comprises 16 residues. In germline, CDR1 is SGHRS, CDR2 YFSETQ. This CDR3 reads CASSQRQGLTNEKLFF. The CDR3 coding sequence is TGCGCCAGCAGCCAGAGACAGGGGCTAACTAATGAAAAACTGTTTTTT.

This rearrangement joins TRBV5-4 to TRBJ2-5; the D gene is possibly TRBD2 (6 bases). CDR3 size: 15 residues. The V and J ends lost 1 base and 2 bases respectively, with 12 bases between them. CDR1 is SGHNT, CDR2 YYREEE, per germline (reference sequence). CDR3 DNA sequence: TGTGCCAGCAGCTTGAAAATAGCGGTGCAAGAGACCCAGTACTTC. It codes for CASSLKIAVQETQYF.

The chain links TRBV6-5 to TRBJ2-7; 8 nucleotides match TRBD2. CDR3 length: 15 residues. V lost 2 bases, J lost 5 bases, and 8 bases stayed unmatched. Germline V lookup: CDR1 MNHEY, CDR2 SVGAGI. The CDR3 nucleotides read TGTGCCAGCAGTTACGGCGGGGGGCTGCTCCACGAGCAGTACTTC. Encoded protein: CASSYGGGLLHEQYF.

This clone occurred once. V gene TRBV19 combines with J gene TRBJ2-5; tentative D call: TRBD1 (6 bases). V was trimmed by 3 bases and J by 0 bases, leaving 11 bases between them. This CDR3 comprises 15 residues. The V gene's germline CDR1 is LNHDA and CDR2 SQIVND (reference sequence). This chain's CDR3 is CASSIYTGYQETQYF. Here the CDR3 DNA reads TGTGCCAGTAGTATTTATACAGGGTACCAAGAGACCCAGTACTTC.

This chain links TRBV13 with TRBJ1-1; tentative D call: TRBD1 (6 bases). Per germline, CDR1 PRHDT and CDR2 FYEKMQ (reference sequence). The germline V and J ends were trimmed by 5 bases and 5 bases, with 12 bases remaining between them. The CDR3 totals 13 residues. The CDR3 bases are TGTGCCAGCAGCCAACAGGGTGGTACTGAAGCTTTCTTT. Residues: CASSQQGGTEAFF. Looking up the rest from reference TRBV13 and TRBJ1-1 gives the full variable domain: AAGVIQSPRHLIKEKRETATLKCYPIPRHDTVYWYQQGPGQDPQFLISFYEKMQSDKGSIPDRFSAQQFSDYHSELNMSSLELGDSALYFCASSQQGGTEAFFGQGTRLTVV.

The rearrangement uses TRBV9 and TRBJ2-7, with 9 bases identical to TRBD2. V dropped 4 bases and J dropped 3; count of bases not matched to a gene: 5. The CDR3 loop spans 14 amino acids. The germline gives CDR1 SGDLS, CDR2 YYNGEE. The chain's CDR3 is CASSPPSGIYEQYF. The CDR3 DNA sequence: TGTGCCAGCAGCCCCCCTAGCGGGATCTACGAGCAGTACTTC.

V gene TRBV7-9 combines with J gene TRBJ1-4; D not certain. This CDR3 region has 15 residues. Germline CDR1 reads SEHNR; CDR2 reads FQNEAQ (reference sequence). V was shortened by 1 base and J by 8 bases, with 14 bases between the two germline ends. This CDR3 reads CASSLGRTGREKLFF. The CDR3 coding sequence is TGTGCCAGCAGCTTAGGTCGGACGGGAAGGGAAAAACTGTTTTTT.

The chain links TRBV5-6 to TRBJ2-6; 7 bases match TRBD2. The CDR3 is 15 amino acids. Losses at the gene ends were 4 bases for V and 0 bases for J; bases not matched to a gene: 1. Germline V CDR1 and CDR2: SGHDT, YYEEEE. CDR3: CASSGTTSGANVLTF. The DNA for the CDR3 is TGTGCCAGCAGCGGGACTACCTCTGGGGCCAACGTCCTGACTTTC.